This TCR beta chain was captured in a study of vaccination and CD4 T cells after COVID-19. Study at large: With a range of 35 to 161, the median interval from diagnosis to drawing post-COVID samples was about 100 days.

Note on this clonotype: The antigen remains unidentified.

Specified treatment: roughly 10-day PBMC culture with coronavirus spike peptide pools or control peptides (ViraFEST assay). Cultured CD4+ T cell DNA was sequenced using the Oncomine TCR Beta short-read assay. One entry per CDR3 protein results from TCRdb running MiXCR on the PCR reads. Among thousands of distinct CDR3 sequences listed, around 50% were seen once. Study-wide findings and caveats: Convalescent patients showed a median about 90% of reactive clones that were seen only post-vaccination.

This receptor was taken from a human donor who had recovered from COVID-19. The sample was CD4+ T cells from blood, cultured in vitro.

The CDR3 DNA follows: TGTGCCAGCAGCCCAGCGAACGGACAGGGCAGCGGCTACACCTTC. As protein: CASSPANGQGSGYTF. This chain links TRBV7-2 with TRBJ1-2; 8 positions match TRBD1. The CDR3 is made up of 15 amino acids. The V gene's germline CDR1 is SGHTA and CDR2 FQGNSA. Unmatched junction bases numbered 13, after V lost 5 bases and J lost 8 bases.